Listed below are T cell receptor beta chains from one sample, sequenced in a study of PD-1 blockade in classical Hodgkin lymphoma. Clones were sequenced by immunoSEQ multiplex PCR, and TCRdb holds only the in-frame ones, with some missing. In the table there are 25,000 to 30,000 clones, around 67% of which are singletons. This sample comprised peripheral blood mononuclear cells (PBMCs), obtained before the second cycle of nivolumab. The source of these receptors is a human donor with classical Hodgkin lymphoma. Both conserved end residues are part of each CDR3. Fields, in order: CDR3 protein, CDR3 DNA, J gene, V gene, clone size, D gene. The D gene is left open where the match is weak. Size values are once, few and many counts, or a class for expanded clones, and some rows have none.

CASSLAGRLFF	TGTGCCAGCTCCTTGGCCGGAAGGCTGTTTTTT	TRBJ2-2	TRBV11-2	few	.
CASSSPRTSGGQETQYF	TGTGCCAGCAGCTCACCCCGGACTAGCGGGGGACAAGAGACCCAGTACTTC	TRBJ2-5	TRBV11-2	.	TRBD2
CASSWAGAPNEQFF	TGTGCCAGCAGCTGGGCGGGGGCCCCCAATGAGCAGTTCTTC	TRBJ2-1	TRBV7-2	.	.
CASSREPGHYSNQPQHF	TGTGCTAGCAGTAGAGAACCGGGACATTATAGCAATCAGCCCCAGCATTTT	TRBJ1-5	TRBV2	.	.
CSAAGGAGTTTTDTQYF	TGCAGCGCCGCGGGGGGGGCAGGAACAACCACCACAGATACGCAGTATTTT	TRBJ2-3	TRBV29-1	.	TRBD2
CASRSHVRGRGNTIYF	TGTGCCAGCAGGTCCCATGTGCGAGGACGTGGAAACACCATATATTTT	TRBJ1-3	TRBV28	.	.
CASSSSPTGLETQYF	TGTGCCAGCAGCTCGTCGCCGACAGGGTTGGAGACCCAGTACTTC	TRBJ2-5	TRBV7-8	once	TRBD1
CASSWGNTEAFF	TGTGCCAGCAGTTGGGGGAACACTGAAGCTTTCTTT	TRBJ1-1	TRBV28	.	.
CASSQDEDSQETQYF	TGCGCCAGCAGCCAAGACGAGGACAGCCAAGAGACCCAGTACTTC	TRBJ2-5	TRBV4-3	.	.
CAAESGTGSTYEQYF	TGTGCCGCCGAGAGTGGGACAGGGAGTACGTACGAGCAGTACTTC	TRBJ2-7	TRBV10-3	.	TRBD1
CASSLRGLAGGLRANVLTF	TGTGCCAGCAGCTTAAGAGGGCTAGCGGGGGGCTTAAGGGCCAACGTCCTGACTTTC	TRBJ2-6	TRBV7-3	.	TRBD2
CASSPRKGNTEAFF	TGTGCCAGCAGCCCCCGTAAGGGGAACACTGAAGCTTTCTTT	TRBJ1-1	TRBV5-5	.	.
CATGRLNTDTQYF	TGTGCCACGGGTCGGCTTAACACAGATACGCAGTATTTT	TRBJ2-3	TRBV6-5	.	.
CASSQTWDPTDTQYF	TGTGCCAGCAGTCAGACATGGGACCCCACAGATACGCAGTATTTT	TRBJ2-3	TRBV6-1	many	.
CASSSSGGAGKTQYF	TGTGCCAGCAGCTCTAGCGGGGGGGCCGGGAAGACCCAGTACTTC	TRBJ2-5	TRBV7-6	.	TRBD2
CASSRRLEETQYF	TGTGCCAGTAGTCGCCGACTAGAAGAGACCCAGTACTTC	TRBJ2-5	TRBV19	.	.
CASSPGGLGYEQYF	TGTGCCAGCAGCCCAGGGGGGCTCGGCTACGAGCAGTACTTC	TRBJ2-7	TRBV5-5	once	.
CASSYEGAESPLHF	TGTGCCAGCAGTTACGAGGGGGCAGAGTCACCCCTCCACTTT	TRBJ1-6	TRBV6-5	.	TRBD1
CASSKGVTLFF	TGTGCCAGCTCGAAGGGGGTTACGCTGTTTTTT	TRBJ2-2	TRBV14	.	.
CASSETRRSNQPQHF	TGTGCCAGCAGTGAAACACGACGGTCCAATCAGCCCCAGCATTTT	TRBJ1-5	TRBV2	.	.
CASSPGTRTRNEQFF	TGTGCCAGCAGCCCCGGGACTCGCACGCGCAATGAGCAGTTCTTC	TRBJ2-1	TRBV7-7	few	.
CASSRDRSTDTQYF	TGTGCCAGCAGCCGGGACAGGTCCACAGATACGCAGTATTTT	TRBJ2-3	TRBV2	.	TRBD1
CASSVPKMTTNEKLFF	TGTGCCAGCAGTGTCCCCAAGATGACAACTAATGAAAAACTGTTTTTT	TRBJ1-4	TRBV6-1	.	.
CASSLPSRLTDTQYF	TGTGCCAGCAGTTTACCGTCCAGGCTGACAGATACGCAGTATTTT	TRBJ2-3	TRBV28	.	.
CASSLTGTGELFF	TGTGCCAGTAGTCTTACGGGCACCGGGGAGCTGTTTTTT	TRBJ2-2	TRBV19	.	.
CASSQDPGTDTQYF	TGTGCCAGCAGCCAGGACCCGGGAACAGATACGCAGTATTTT	TRBJ2-3	TRBV7-2	few	.
CASSTGLDGYTF	TGTGCCAGCAGCACAGGACTAGACGGCTACACCTTC	TRBJ1-2	TRBV7-6	few	.
CASIIGPNTGELFF	TGTGCCAGCATCATAGGTCCCAACACCGGGGAGCTGTTTTTT	TRBJ2-2	TRBV5-8	.	.
CASSPGGTSAYEQYF	TGTGCCAGCAGTCCAGGGGGGACTAGCGCCTACGAGCAGTACTTC	TRBJ2-7	TRBV27	.	TRBD2
CASSRDPPAGVSYNEQFF	TGTGCCAGCAGCCGAGATCCCCCCGCCGGGGTCTCCTACAATGAGCAGTTCTTC	TRBJ2-1	TRBV7-2	.	.
CASSIVGWGGSNQPQHF	TGTGCCAGTAGTATAGTGGGTTGGGGAGGAAGCAATCAGCCCCAGCATTTT	TRBJ1-5	TRBV19	few	.
CASSPGDFYGYTF	TGTGCCAGCAGTCCTGGGGATTTCTACGGCTACACCTTC	TRBJ1-2	TRBV28	.	.
CASRPGTGDYGELFF	TGTGCCAGTAGGCCCGGGACAGGGGATTACGGGGAGCTGTTTTTT	TRBJ2-2	TRBV19	few	TRBD1
CAWNPRDPAVFYGYTF	TGTGCCTGGAATCCCCGGGACCCCGCCGTCTTCTATGGCTACACCTTC	TRBJ1-2	TRBV30	.	.
CASRCRTNSTDTQYF	TGTGCCAGCAGGTGTAGGACCAATAGCACAGATACGCAGTATTTT	TRBJ2-3	TRBV9	.	.
CASSDTYEQYF	TGTGCCAGCAGTGACACCTACGAGCAGTACTTC	TRBJ2-7	TRBV6-5	.	.
CASSLDRRRGSNEKLFF	TGTGCCAGCAGCTTAGACAGACGCAGGGGATCAAATGAAAAACTGTTTTTT	TRBJ1-4	TRBV13	.	.
CASSIRGRLNYEQYF	TGTGCCAGCAGCATACGGGGACGCCTTAACTACGAGCAGTACTTC	TRBJ2-7	TRBV5-6	.	.
CARLRAAEQFF	TGTGCCAGACTCAGGGCCGCTGAGCAGTTCTTC	TRBJ2-1	TRBV25-1	.	.
CASSFPGIYNEQFF	TGTGCCAGCAGCTTCCCCGGGATCTACAATGAGCAGTTCTTC	TRBJ2-1	TRBV7-2	.	.
CASSLGQGDNQPQHF	TGTGCCAGCAGCTTAGGACAGGGGGACAATCAGCCCCAGCATTTT	TRBJ1-5	TRBV7-8	.	TRBD1
CSAVRGNTIYF	TGCAGTGCCGTAAGGGGAAACACCATATATTTT	TRBJ1-3	TRBV20-1	few	.
CASRGGGTYNEQFF	TGTGCCAGCAGAGGCGGGGGAACATACAATGAGCAGTTCTTC	TRBJ2-1	TRBV6-6	.	TRBD2
CASSQKTGADNSPLHF	TGCGCCAGCAGCCAGAAGACAGGGGCCGATAATTCACCCCTCCACTTT	TRBJ1-6	TRBV4-3	.	TRBD1
CASSFFTGPATGELFF	TGTGCCAGCAGCTTTTTCACAGGGCCGGCCACCGGGGAGCTGTTTTTT	TRBJ2-2	TRBV5-4	few	.